This TCR beta chain appears in the sequencing data of a study of shared clonotypes between healthy human individuals. In its sample, this clone was seen once. From CD4+ cells came CD45RA+ naive and CD45RA-negative memory subsets. Produced via immunoSEQ multiplex PCR; TCRdb's table is partial and in-frame only. The sample lists a few million clones; under 95% were seen once. The CDR3 contains 12 residues. The ends were cut back, 2 bases at V and 8 bases at J, with 9 bases in the middle. Per the germline V gene, CDR1 is SGHNT and CDR2 is YYREEE (reference sequence). The chain combines TRBV5-4 with TRBJ2-3; TRBD2 might be the D (5 bases). The sample was naive CD4+ T cells from PBMCs. Indicated subset: CD45RA+ positively selected. The TCR originated in a man aged 18 to 29 in good health. Some clones in this sample may be carry-over from other donors' samples. CDR3 sequence: CASSLLVGTQYF. The DNA of the CDR3 is TGTGCCAGCAGCTTACTAGTTGGTACGCAGTATTTT.